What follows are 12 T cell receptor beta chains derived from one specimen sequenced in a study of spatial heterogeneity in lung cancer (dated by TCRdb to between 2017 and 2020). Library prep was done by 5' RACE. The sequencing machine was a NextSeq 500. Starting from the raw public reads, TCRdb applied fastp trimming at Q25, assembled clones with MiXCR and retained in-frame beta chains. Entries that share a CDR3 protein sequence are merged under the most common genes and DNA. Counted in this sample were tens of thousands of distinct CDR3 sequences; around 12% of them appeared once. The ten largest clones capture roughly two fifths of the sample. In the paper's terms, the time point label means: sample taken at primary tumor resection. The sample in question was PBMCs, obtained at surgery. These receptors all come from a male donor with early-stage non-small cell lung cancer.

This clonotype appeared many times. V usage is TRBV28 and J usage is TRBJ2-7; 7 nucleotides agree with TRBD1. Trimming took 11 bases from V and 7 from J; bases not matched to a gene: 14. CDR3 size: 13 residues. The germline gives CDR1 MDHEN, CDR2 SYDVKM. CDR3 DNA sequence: TGTGCCGCACAGGGGCCCCCCTTTGAGGAGCAGTACTTC. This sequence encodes CAAQGPPFEEQYF.

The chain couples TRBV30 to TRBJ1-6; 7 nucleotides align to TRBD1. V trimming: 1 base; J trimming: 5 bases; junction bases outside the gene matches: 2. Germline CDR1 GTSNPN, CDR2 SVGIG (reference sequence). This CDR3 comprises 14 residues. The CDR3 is CAWSGGQDNSPLHF. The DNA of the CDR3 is TGTGCCTGGAGTGGTGGACAGGATAATTCACCCCTCCACTTT.

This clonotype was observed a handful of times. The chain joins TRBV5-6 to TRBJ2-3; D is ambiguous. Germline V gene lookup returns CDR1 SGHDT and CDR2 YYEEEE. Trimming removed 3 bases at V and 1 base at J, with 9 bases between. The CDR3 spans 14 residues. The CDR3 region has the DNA TGTGCCAGCAGCTCACCCCGGCGCACAGATACGCAGTATTTT. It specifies CASSSPRRTDTQYF.

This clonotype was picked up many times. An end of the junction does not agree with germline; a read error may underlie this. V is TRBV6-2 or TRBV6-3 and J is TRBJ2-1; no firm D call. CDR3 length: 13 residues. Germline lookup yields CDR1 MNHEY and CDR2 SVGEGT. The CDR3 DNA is TGTGCCAGCAGTACCAATTTTGTGGGCGCGGATCTCTTC. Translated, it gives CASSTNFVGADLF.

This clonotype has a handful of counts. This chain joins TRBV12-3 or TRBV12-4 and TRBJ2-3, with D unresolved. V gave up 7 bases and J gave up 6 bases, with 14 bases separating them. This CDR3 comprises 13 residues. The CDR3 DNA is TGTGCCAGCACTGAGTTGCAAGGTGATACGCAGTATTTT. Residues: CASTELQGDTQYF.

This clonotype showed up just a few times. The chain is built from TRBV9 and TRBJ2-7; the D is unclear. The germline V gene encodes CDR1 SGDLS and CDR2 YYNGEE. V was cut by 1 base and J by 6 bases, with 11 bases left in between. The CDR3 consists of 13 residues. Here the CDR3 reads CASSVTPDLEQYF. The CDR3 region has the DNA TGTGCCAGCAGCGTAACCCCGGACCTCGAGCAGTACTTC.

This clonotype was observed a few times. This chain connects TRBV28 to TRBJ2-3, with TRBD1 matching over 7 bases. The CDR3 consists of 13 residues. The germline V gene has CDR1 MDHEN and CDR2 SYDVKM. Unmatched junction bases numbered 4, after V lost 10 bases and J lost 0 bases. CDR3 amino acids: CAIMDRSTDTQYF. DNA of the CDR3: TGTGCCATCATGGACAGGAGCACAGATACGCAGTATTTT.

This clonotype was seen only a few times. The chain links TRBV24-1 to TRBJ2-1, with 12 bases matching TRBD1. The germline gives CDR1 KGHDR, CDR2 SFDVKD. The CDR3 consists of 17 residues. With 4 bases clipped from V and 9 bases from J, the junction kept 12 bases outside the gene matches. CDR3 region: CATSEPAGTGGAGEQFF. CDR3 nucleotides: TGTGCCACCAGTGAACCCGCCGGGACAGGGGGCGCGGGTGAGCAGTTCTTC.

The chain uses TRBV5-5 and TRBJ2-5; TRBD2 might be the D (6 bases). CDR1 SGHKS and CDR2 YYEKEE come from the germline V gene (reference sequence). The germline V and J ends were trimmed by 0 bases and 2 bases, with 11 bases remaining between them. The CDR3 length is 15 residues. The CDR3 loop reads CASSLEWGEQETQYF. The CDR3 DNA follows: TGTGCCAGCAGCTTGGAGTGGGGGGAACAAGAGACCCAGTACTTC. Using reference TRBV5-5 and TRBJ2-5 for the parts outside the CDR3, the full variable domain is DAGVTQSPTHLIKTRGQQVTLRCSPISGHKSVSWYQQVLGQGPQFIFQYYEKEERGRGNFPDRFSARQFPNYSSELNVNALLLGDSALYLCASSLEWGEQETQYFGPGTRLLVL.

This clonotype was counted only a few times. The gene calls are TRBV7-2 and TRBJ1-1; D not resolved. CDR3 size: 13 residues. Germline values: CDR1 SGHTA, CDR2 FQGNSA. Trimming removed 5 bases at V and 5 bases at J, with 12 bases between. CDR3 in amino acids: CASSDGVWTEAFF. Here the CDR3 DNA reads TGTGCCAGCAGCGACGGAGTTTGGACTGAAGCTTTCTTT. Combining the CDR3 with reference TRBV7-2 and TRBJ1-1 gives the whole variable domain GAGVSQSPSNKVTEKGKDVELRCDPISGHTALYWYRQSLGQGLEFLIYFQGNSAPDKSGLPSDRFSAERTGGSVSTLTIQRTQQEDSAVYLCASSDGVWTEAFFGQGTRLTVV.

CDR3 protein: CASRIEADPWNQPQHF. CDR3 nucleotides: TGTGCCAGCAGAATAGAAGCGGACCCTTGGAATCAGCCCCAGCATTTT. This chain links TRBV6-2 or TRBV6-3 with TRBJ1-5; D is unclear. V shed 6 bases and J shed 4 bases, with 19 bases lying between them. The CDR3 runs to 16 residues. Germline values: CDR1 MNHEY, CDR2 SVGEGT.

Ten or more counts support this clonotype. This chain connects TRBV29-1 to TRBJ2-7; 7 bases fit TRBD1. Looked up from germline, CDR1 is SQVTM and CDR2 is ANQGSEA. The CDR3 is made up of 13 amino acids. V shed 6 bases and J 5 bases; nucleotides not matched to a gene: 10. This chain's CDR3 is CSVCPTGSHEQYF. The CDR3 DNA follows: TGCAGCGTGTGCCCGACAGGGTCTCACGAGCAGTACTTC.